This T cell receptor (beta chain) is drawn from a study of T-cell memory formation after mild COVID-19. Study-wide context: TCR clusters were largely donor specific.

The CDR3 loop spans 14 amino acids. V lost 1 base and J 0 bases, leaving 6 bases between the germline ends. Germline V gives CDR1 KGHSH, CDR2 LQKENI. Of note for this clonotype: Its specificity is unknown.

The authors produced TCR alpha and TCR beta cDNA libraries with sample barcodes and UMIs by 5'RACE using constant-segment primers. TCRdb processed the 5' RACE reads anew with MiXCR; each CDR3 protein has one entry. This repertoire shows approximately 350,000 distinct CDR3 sequences, 28% found once; its top ten account for approximately 13%. Study-wide results and caveats: Confirmation was lacking for SARS-CoV-2 specificity of second-wave clones that peaked on day 37.

What was sequenced was PBMCs or a T cell subset sorted from them (not recorded which). The sequence derives from an adult woman who had mild COVID-19 (a few samples of this study predate the infection). Cell type and time point are not known. The chain joins TRBV18 to TRBJ2-5, with D unclear. The CDR3 sequence is CASSPQVHQETQYF. The DNA of the CDR3 is TGTGCCAGCTCACCACAGGTTCACCAAGAGACCCAGTACTTC.